This TCR beta chain was obtained from a study of T cells after yellow fever vaccination. Study at large: SMART-Seq v4 Ultra Low Input served to prepare low-cell-number fractions. Notes on the study in general: Peaking faster, on day 5 versus 15, the secondary response was nonetheless weaker. The booster saw the reappearance of most primary-vaccination clones (nearly 98% CD4, about 88% CD8).

Template switching with 5'RACE generated the TCR cDNA and added a universal primer site and UMIs. TCRdb used MiXCR to reprocess the 5' RACE reads, holding one entry per CDR3 protein. The sample lists 250,000 to 300,000 distinct CDR3 sequences; around 5.2% were seen once. The ends lost 7 bases at V and 5 bases at J; junction bases unmatched: 5. The CDR3 covers 12 residues. CDR1 is SQVTM and CDR2 is ANQGSEA in the germline V gene. This clonotype was observed a handful of times. The antigen remains unidentified. The chain combines TRBV29-1 with TRBJ1-2, with TRBD1 matching 9 bases. This sample comprised CD4+ T cells sorted from PBMCs, obtained on the day of the yellow fever booster vaccination. This TCR was recovered from a man aged 18 to 30 who received the YFV17D yellow fever vaccine. The CDR3 nucleotides are TGCAGCGCCACCGGACAGGGGTATGGCTACACCTTC. As protein: CSATGQGYGYTF.